This entry describes one T cell receptor beta chain. These data are taken from a study of blood T cell repertoires in COVID-19. CDR3 length equals 15 residues. J gave up 5 bases and V 3 bases, and 8 bases lay outside the gene matches. In germline, CDR1 is MGHRA, CDR2 YSYEKL. Repertoires were generated with immunoSEQ multiplex PCR, while TCRdb's copy carries only in-frame clones and drops some. The top ten hold approximately 13% of the sample, which has roughly 98,000 clones, roughly 77% seen once. The sequencing sample was made of peripheral blood. This sequence joins TRBV4-1 and TRBJ2-7; 9 bases map to TRBD1. The source is a human donor in a cohort sampled during active COVID-19. The CDR3, as DNA: TGCGCCAGCAGCCAGGTCGGGACAGGGCACCACGAGCAGTACTTC. This sequence encodes CASSQVGTGHHEQYF.